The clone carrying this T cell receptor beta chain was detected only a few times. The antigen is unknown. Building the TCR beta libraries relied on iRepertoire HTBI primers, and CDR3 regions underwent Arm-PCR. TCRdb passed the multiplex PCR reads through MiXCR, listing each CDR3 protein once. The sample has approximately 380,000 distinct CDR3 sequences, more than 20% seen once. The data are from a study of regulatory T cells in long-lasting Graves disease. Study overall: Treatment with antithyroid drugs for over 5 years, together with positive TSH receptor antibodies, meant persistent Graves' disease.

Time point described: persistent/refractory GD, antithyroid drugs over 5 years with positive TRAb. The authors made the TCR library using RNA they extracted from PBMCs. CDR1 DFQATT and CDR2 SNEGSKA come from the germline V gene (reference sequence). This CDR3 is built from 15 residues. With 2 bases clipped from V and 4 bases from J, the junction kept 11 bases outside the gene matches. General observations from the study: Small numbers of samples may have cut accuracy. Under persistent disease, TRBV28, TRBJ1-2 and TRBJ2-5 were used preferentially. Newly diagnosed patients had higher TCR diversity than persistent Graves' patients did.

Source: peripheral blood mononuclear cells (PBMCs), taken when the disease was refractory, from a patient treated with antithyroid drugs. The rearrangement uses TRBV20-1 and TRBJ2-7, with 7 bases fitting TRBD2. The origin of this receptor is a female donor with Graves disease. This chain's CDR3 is CSARPTSHNLYEQYF. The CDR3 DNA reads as TGCAGTGCTAGACCGACTAGCCATAACCTATACGAGCAGTACTTC.